A selection of T cell receptor beta chains follows, all from one sample in a study of blood T cell repertoires in COVID-19. Sequencing was performed with immunoSEQ multiplex PCR; in TCRdb, only in-frame clones are kept and a portion is missing. The sample lists tens of thousands of clones, roughly 90% occurring once. Sequences were obtained from peripheral blood. All receptors come from a man between 60 and 75 years old with acute or convalescent COVID-19. Each CDR3 is given without its conserved first and last residue.

J gene | V gene | CDR3 protein
TRBJ1-6 | TRBV2 | ASSPIRGNNSPLH
TRBJ1-5 | TRBV7-9 | ASSLTPGQGEVGQPQH
TRBJ1-5 | TRBV7-2 | ASKNDRGGNQPQH
TRBJ1-4 | TRBV15 | ATSYRANEKLF
TRBJ2-5 | TRBV11-2 | ASSLVRGGAGGETQY
TRBJ1-4 | TRBV27 | ASSRGGLGNEKLF
TRBJ2-1 | TRBV9 | ASSVRTSGTVEQF
TRBJ2-5 | TRBV10-1 | ASSESWRSQETQY
TRBJ1-4 | TRBV6-5 | ASSQAGHLF
TRBJ2-1 | TRBV28 | ASFRQGPWGQF